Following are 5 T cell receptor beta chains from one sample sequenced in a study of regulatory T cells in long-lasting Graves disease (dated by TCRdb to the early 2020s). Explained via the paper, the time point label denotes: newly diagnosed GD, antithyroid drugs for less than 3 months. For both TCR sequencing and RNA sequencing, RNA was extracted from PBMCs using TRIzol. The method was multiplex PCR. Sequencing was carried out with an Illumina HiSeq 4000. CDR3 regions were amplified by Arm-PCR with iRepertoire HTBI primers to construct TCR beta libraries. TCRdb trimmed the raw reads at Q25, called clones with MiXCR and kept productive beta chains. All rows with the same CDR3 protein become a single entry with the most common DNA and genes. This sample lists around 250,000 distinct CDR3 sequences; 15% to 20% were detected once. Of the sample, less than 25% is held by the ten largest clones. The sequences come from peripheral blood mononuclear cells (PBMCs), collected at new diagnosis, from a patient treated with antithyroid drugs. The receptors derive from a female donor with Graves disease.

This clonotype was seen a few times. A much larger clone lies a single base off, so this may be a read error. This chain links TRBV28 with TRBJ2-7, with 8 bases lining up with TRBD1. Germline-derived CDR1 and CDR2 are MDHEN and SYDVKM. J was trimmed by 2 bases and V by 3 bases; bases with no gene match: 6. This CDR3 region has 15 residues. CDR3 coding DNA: TGTGCCAGCAGTTTCGGGGCAGGGGGCCCCTACGAGCAGTACTTC. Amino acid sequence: CASSFGAGGPYEQYF.

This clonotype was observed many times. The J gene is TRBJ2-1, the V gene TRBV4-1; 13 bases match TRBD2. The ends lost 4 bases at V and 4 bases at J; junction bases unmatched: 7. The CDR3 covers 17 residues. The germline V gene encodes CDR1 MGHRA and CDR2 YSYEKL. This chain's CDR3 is CASSPGLAGARYNEQFF. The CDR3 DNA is TGCGCCAGCAGCCCCGGACTAGCGGGAGCTCGGTACAATGAGCAGTTCTTC.

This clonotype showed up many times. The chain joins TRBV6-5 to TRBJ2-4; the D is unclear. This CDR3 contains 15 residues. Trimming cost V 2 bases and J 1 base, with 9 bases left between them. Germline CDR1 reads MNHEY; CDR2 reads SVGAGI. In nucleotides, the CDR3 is TGTGCCAGCAGTTACCTACCCCTCGCCAAAAACATTCAGTACTTC. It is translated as CASSYLPLAKNIQYF.

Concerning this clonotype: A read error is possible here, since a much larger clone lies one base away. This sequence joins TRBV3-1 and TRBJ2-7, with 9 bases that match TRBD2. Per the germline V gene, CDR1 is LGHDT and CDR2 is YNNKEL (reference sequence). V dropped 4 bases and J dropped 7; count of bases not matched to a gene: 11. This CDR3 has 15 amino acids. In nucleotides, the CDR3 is TGTGCCAGCAGCCTCGGGACTAGCCGAAACAATGAGCAGTACTTC. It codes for CASSLGTSRNNEQYF.

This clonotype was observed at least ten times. CDR3 in amino acids: CASSLQRNTGELFF. The DNA for the CDR3 is TGTGCCAGCAGTTTACAGCGGAACACCGGGGAGCTGTTTTTT. V is TRBV12-3 or TRBV12-4 and J is TRBJ2-2; D is unclear. CDR3 length: 14 residues. The V end lost 2 bases, the J end lost 1 base, and 5 bases lay between the germline ends.